This T cell receptor (beta chain) was captured in a study of graft-versus-host responses after intestinal transplantation. Study as a whole: Uniformly, recipients were administered anti-thymocyte globulin induction with subsequent tacrolimus and steroids for 2 to 3 years.

Measured with immunoSEQ multiplex PCR; TCRdb has only the in-frame clones, and not every one. This sample carries about 25,000 clones, 90% to 95% of them seen once, and the ten largest clones take about 0.8%. Trimming took 3 bases from V and 0 from J, leaving 12 bases between them. Germline lookup yields CDR1 SEHNR and CDR2 FQNEAQ (reference sequence). The CDR3 has 16 amino acids. The TCR sequence derives from a human patient who received an intestinal transplant, so some T cells may come from the graft donor. The V and J genes are TRBV7-9 and TRBJ2-1; D is perhaps TRBD2 (7 bases). The material was PBMCs, obtained roughly 30 days after intestinal transplant. This CDR3 is CASSFPRGASYNEQFF. CDR3 in DNA: TGTGCCAGCAGCTTTCCCCGGGGGGCCTCCTACAATGAGCAGTTCTTC.